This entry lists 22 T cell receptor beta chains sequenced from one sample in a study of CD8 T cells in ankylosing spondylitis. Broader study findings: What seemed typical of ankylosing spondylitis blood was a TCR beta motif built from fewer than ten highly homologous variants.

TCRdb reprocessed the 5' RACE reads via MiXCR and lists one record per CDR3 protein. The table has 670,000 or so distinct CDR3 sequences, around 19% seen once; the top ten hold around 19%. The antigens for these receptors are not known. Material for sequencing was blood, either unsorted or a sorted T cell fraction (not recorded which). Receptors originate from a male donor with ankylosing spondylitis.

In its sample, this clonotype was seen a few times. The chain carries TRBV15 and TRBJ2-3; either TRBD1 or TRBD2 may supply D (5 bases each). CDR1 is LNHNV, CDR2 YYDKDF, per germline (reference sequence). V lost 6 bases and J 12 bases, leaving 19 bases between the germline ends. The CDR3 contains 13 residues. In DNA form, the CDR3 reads TGTGCCACCAGGGCAGGGAGTCTAGGGTTTCAGTATTTT. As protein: CATRAGSLGFQYF. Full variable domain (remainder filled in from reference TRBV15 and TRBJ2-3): DAMVIQNPRYQVTQFGKPVTLSCSQTLNHNVMYWYQQKSSQAPKLLFHYYDKDFNNEADTPDNFQSRRPNTSFCFLDIRSPGLGDTAMYLCATRAGSLGFQYFGPGTRLTVL.

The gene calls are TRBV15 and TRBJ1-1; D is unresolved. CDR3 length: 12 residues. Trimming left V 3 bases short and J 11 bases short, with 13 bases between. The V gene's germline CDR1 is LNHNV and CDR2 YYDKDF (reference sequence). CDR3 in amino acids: CATSSGKPGAFF. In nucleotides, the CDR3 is TGTGCCACCAGCAGCGGGAAACCCGGGGCTTTCTTT.

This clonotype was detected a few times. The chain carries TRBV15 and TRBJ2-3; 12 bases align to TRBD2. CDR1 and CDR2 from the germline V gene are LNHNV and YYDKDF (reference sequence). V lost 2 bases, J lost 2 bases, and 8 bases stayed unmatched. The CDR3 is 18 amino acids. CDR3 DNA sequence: TGTGCCACCAGCAGATCACCCACTAGCGGGGGGTCCACAGATACGCAGTATTTT. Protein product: CATSRSPTSGGSTDTQYF. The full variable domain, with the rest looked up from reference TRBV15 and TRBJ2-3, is DAMVIQNPRYQVTQFGKPVTLSCSQTLNHNVMYWYQQKSSQAPKLLFHYYDKDFNNEADTPDNFQSRRPNTSFCFLDIRSPGLGDTAMYLCATSRSPTSGGSTDTQYFGPGTRLTVL.

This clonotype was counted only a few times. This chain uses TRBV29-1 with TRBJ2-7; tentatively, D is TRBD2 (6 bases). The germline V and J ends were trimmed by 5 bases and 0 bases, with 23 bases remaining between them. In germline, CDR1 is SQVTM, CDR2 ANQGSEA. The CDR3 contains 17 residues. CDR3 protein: CSVQTREPGLFSYEQYF. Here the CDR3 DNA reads TGCAGCGTTCAGACTCGAGAGCCGGGACTGTTCTCCTACGAGCAGTACTTC.

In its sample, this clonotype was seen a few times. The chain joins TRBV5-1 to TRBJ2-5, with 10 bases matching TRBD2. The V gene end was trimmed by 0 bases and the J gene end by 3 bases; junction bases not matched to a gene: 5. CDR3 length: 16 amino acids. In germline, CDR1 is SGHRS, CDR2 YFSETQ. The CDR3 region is CASSLARLAGEETQYF. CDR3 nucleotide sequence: TGCGCCAGCAGCTTGGCCCGGCTAGCGGGGGAAGAGACCCAGTACTTC.

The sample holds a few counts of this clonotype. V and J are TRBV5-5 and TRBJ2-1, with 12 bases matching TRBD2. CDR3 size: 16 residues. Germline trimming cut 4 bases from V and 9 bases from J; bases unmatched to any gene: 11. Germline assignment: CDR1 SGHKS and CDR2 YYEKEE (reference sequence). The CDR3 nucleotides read TGTGCCAGCAGCCCCCCGGGGACTAGCGGGTACGGTGAGCAGTTCTTC. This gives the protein CASSPPGTSGYGEQFF.

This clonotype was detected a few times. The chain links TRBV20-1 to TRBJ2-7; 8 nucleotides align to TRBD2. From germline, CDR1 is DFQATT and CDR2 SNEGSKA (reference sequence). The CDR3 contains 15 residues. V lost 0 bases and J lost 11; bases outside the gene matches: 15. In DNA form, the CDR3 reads TGCAGTGCTAGAGAGAAACCCGGGACTAGTTTCATGGAGTACTTC. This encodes CSAREKPGTSFMEYF.

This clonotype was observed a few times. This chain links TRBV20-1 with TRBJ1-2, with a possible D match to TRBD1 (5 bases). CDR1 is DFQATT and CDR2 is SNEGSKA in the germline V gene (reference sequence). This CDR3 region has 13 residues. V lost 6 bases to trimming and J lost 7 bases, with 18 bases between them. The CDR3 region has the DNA TGCAGTGCGGGTCGTGTATGGGGCGGTGGCTACACCTTC. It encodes CSAGRVWGGGYTF.

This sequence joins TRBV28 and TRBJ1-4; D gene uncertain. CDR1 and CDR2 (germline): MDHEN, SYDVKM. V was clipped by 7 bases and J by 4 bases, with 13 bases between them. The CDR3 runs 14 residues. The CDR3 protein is CASKEPAGNEKLFF. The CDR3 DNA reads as TGTGCCAGCAAAGAGCCTGCCGGTAATGAAAAACTGTTTTTT.

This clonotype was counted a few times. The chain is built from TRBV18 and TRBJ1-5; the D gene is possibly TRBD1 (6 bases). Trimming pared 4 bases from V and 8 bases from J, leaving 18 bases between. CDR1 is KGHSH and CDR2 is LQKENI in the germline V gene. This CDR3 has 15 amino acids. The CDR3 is CASSRLSGGGEPQHF. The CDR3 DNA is TGTGCCAGCTCACGACTGAGCGGGGGCGGGGAGCCCCAGCATTTT.

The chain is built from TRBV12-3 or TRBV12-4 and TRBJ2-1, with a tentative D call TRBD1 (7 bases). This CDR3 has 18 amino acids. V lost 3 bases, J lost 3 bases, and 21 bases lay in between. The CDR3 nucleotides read TGTGCCAGCAGTTTGGGGCAGGGGGGCACCAGACGCTACAATGAGCAGTTCTTC. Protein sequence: CASSLGQGGTRRYNEQFF.

The CDR3 bases are TGTGCCAGCAGCCAAAACGGGGGGGCCATCGATGAGCAGTTCTTC. Translating gives CASSQNGGAIDEQFF. The chain uses TRBV3-1 and TRBJ2-1; TRBD2 aligns across 8 bases. V was pared by 2 bases and J by 8 bases, with 8 bases of the junction left unmatched. The CDR3 sequence is 15 residues long. The germline V gene encodes CDR1 LGHDT and CDR2 YNNKEL (reference sequence).

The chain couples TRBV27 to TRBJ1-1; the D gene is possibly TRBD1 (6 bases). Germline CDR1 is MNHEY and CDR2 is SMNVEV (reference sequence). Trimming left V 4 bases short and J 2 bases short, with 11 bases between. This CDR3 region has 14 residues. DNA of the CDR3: TGTGCCAGCAGTTGGGGGGCGGACAACACTGAAGCTTTCTTT. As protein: CASSWGADNTEAFF.

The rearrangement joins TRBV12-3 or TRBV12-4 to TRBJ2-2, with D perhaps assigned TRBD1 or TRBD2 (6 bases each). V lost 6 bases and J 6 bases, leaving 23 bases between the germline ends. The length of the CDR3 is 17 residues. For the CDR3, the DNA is TGTGCCAGCAGCAGGAGGGGGGACGGACTTCCCGCCGGGGAGCTGTTTTTT. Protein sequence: CASSRRGDGLPAGELFF.

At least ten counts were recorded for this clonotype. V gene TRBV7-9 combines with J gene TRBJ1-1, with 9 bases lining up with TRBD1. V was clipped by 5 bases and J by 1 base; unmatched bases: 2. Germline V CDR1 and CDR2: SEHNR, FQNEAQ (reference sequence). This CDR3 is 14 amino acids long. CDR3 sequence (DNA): TGTGCCAGCAGCGTGACAGGGGGGAACACTGAAGCTTTCTTT. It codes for CASSVTGGNTEAFF.

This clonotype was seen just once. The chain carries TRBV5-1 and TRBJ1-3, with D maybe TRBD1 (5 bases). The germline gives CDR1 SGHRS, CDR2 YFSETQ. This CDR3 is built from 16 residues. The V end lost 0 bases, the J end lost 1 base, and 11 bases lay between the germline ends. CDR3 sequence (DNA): TGCGCCAGCAGCTTGGGACAGCCATCTTCTGGAAACACCATATATTTT. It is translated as CASSLGQPSSGNTIYF. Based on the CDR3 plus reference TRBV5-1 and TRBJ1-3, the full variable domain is KAGVTQTPRYLIKTRGQQVTLSCSPISGHRSVSWYQQTPGQGLQFLFEYFSETQRNKGNFPGRFSGRQFSNSRSEMNVSTLELGDSALYLCASSLGQPSSGNTIYFGEGSWLTVV.

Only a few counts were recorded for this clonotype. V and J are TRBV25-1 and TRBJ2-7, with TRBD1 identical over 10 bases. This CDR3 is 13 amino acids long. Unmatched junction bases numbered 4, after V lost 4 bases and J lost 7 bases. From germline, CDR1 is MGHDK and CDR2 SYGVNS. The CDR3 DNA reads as TGTGCCAGCAGTGCCTGGACAGGGGGTGAGCAGTACTTC. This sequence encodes CASSAWTGGEQYF.

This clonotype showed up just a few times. The CDR3 is CASSNGTVTEAFF. CDR3 sequence (DNA): TGTGCCAGCAGCAACGGGACAGTCACTGAAGCTTTCTTT. V and J are TRBV21-1 and TRBJ1-1; TRBD1 was called by the table and not checked on the DNA. TRBV21-1 is a recognized pseudogene. The CDR3 consists of 13 residues.

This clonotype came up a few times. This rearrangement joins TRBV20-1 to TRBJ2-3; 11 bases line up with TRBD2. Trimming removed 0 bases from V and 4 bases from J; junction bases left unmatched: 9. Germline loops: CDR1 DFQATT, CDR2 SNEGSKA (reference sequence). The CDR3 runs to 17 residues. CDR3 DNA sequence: TGCAGTGCTAGAGAAGTTTGGATAGCGGGAGGGTCAGATACGCAGTATTTT. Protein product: CSAREVWIAGGSDTQYF.

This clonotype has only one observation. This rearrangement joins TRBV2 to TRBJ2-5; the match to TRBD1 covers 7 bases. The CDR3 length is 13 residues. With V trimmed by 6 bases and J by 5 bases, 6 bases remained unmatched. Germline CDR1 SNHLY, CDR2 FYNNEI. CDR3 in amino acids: CASRPGTVETQYF. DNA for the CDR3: TGTGCCAGCAGACCAGGGACAGTTGAGACCCAGTACTTC. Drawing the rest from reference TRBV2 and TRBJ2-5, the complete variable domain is EPEVTQTPSHQVTQMGQEVILRCVPISNHLYFYWYRQILGQKVEFLVSFYNNEISEKSEIFDDQFSVERPDGSNFTLKIRSTKLEDSAMYFCASRPGTVETQYFGPGTRLLVL.

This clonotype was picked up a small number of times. CDR3 loop: CASSLGGSRLSTDTQYF. The DNA for the CDR3 is TGCGCCAGCAGCCTGGGTGGATCCCGCCTTAGCACAGATACGCAGTATTTT. This chain uses TRBV5-1 with TRBJ2-3; no clear D gene. V shed 4 bases and J shed 0 bases, with 18 bases lying between them. There are 17 residues in the CDR3. Germline CDR1 is SGHRS and CDR2 is YFSETQ.

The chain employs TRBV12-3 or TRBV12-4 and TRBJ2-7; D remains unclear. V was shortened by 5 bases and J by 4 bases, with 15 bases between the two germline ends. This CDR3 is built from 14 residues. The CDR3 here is CASSPTRGTYEQYF. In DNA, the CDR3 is TGTGCCAGCAGTCCTACACGCGGCACGTACGAGCAGTACTTC.